This TCR beta chain was found in a study of T-cell memory formation after mild COVID-19. Whole-study findings and limits: Whereas later expanders leaned CD4+, clones contracting day 15 to 85 showed a balanced CD4/CD8 makeup.

This CDR3 contains 14 residues. The V end lost 3 bases, the J end lost 0 bases, and 7 bases lay between the germline ends. Germline CDR1 SNHLY, CDR2 FYNNEI. 5'RACE, which relied on constant-segment primers, yielded TCR alpha and TCR beta cDNA libraries carrying sample barcodes and UMIs. TCRdb reprocessed the 5' RACE reads with MiXCR, giving one entry per CDR3 protein. Of 450,000 to 650,000 distinct CDR3 sequences in the sample, around 17% were seen once. This clonotype was recorded many times. Its specificity is not known. This rearrangement joins TRBV2 to TRBJ2-3, with D unresolved. The sample consisted of PBMCs or a T cell subset sorted from them (not recorded which). This clonotype originated in an adult woman who had mild COVID-19 (a few samples of this study predate the infection). Cell type and time point are not known. The CDR3 here is CASSDGSSTDTQYF. For the CDR3, the DNA is TGTGCCAGCAGTGACGGGTCTAGCACAGATACGCAGTATTTT.